Listed here is a single T cell receptor beta chain. Its matching antigen is unknown. This entry belongs to a study of graft-versus-host responses after intestinal transplantation. Trimming stripped 0 bases from V and 5 bases from J, with 17 bases between. CDR1 is SGDLS, CDR2 YYNGEE, per germline. The CDR3 spans 16 residues. TCRdb's copy holds only in-frame clones and misses some; the assay was immunoSEQ multiplex PCR. Altogether over 90,000 clones are present, about nine tenths being singletons, with the ten largest covering roughly 0.2%. The source material was unstimulated CD4+ T cells sorted from spleen or lymph node cells, sampled before transplant. V gene TRBV9 combines with J gene TRBJ2-5; maybe TRBD2 (5 bases). The sequence derives from a human donor who was the organ donor for an intestinal transplant. The CDR3 loop reads CASSVAGSELMETQYF. The CDR3 DNA reads as TGTGCCAGCAGCGTAGCGGGGTCGGAGCTTATGGAGACCCAGTACTTC.